This TCR beta chain came from a study of cytomegalovirus exposure and HLA in healthy donors. About the research overall: An early release of data contained 70 million to 95 million unique TCRs, which came from HLA-typed donors. Whole-study results and caveats: The sole available immune exposure information was CMV serostatus. Later, an analysis found that common viral pathogens appeared to be linked with several of the most significant clusters. 164 TCR beta chains were listed as cytomegalovirus-associated.

Vbeta (60) and Jbeta (13) primers were used in the PCR. Profiling relied on immunoSEQ multiplex PCR, and the TCRdb table lists in-frame clones only, not all of them. The data hold about 85,000 clones, with 60% to 85% observed a single time. On this clone itself: Its antigen is unidentified.

This TCR was recovered from a boy between 10 and 17 years old in good health and CMV-seronegative. Sequencing input: PBMCs.

The CDR3 DNA is TGTGCCTGTCTCGGGGTAGCGGGGGGCCTTAACACCGGGGAGCTGTTTTTT. Translation gives CACLGVAGGLNTGELFF. The gene calls are TRBV30 and TRBJ2-2; 10 positions agree with TRBD2. Trimming took 6 bases from V and 2 from J; bases not matched to a gene: 12. Germline loops: CDR1 GTSNPN, CDR2 SVGIG (reference sequence). The CDR3 is 17 amino acids.